The rows below give T cell receptor beta chains drawn from one sample of a study of cytomegalovirus exposure and HLA in healthy donors. Repertoires were generated with immunoSEQ multiplex PCR, while TCRdb's copy carries only in-frame clones and drops some. In the table there are around 100,000 clones, 70% to 80% of which are singletons. The sequencing sample was made of PBMCs. The receptor set was obtained from a woman aged 40 to 50 in good health and CMV-seropositive. Both conserved end residues are part of each CDR3. Each record gives: D gene, V gene, clone size, J gene, CDR3 protein, CDR3 DNA. A D gene is named only where the DNA matches it firmly. Clone size is shown for a subset of rows, as once, few, many or a class of expanded clone.

D: .; V: TRBV18; size: .; J: TRBJ2-1; CDR3: CASSPPGGSSYNEQFF; DNA: TGTGCCAGCTCACCACCAGGAGGGAGCTCCTACAATGAGCAGTTCTTC
D: .; V: TRBV15; size: .; J: TRBJ1-2; CDR3: CATSRDLGGTSYGYTF; DNA: TGTGCCACCAGCAGAGATCTTGGAGGAACCTCTTATGGCTACACCTTC
D: TRBD2; V: TRBV6-5; size: .; J: TRBJ2-7; CDR3: CASSYSDPAGGYEQYF; DNA: TGTGCCAGCAGTTACTCGGATCCAGCGGGAGGGTACGAGCAGTACTTC
D: .; V: TRBV11-1; size: once; J: TRBJ2-7; CDR3: CASSLAHPRGYSYEQYF; DNA: TGTGCCAGCAGCTTAGCGCACCCGCGGGGCTACTCCTACGAGCAGTACTTC
D: TRBD2; V: TRBV7-2; size: .; J: TRBJ2-7; CDR3: CASSLDSGGIIYEQYF; DNA: TGTGCCAGCAGCTTGGATAGCGGGGGGATAATCTACGAGCAGTACTTC
D: .; V: TRBV5-1; size: once; J: TRBJ1-3; CDR3: CASSRTPQERSGNTIYF; DNA: TGCGCCAGCAGCCGGACACCTCAAGAACGCTCTGGAAACACCATATATTTT
D: .; V: TRBV14; size: .; J: TRBJ1-2; CDR3: CASSRTANYGYTF; DNA: TGTGCCAGCAGCCGGACAGCTAACTATGGCTACACCTTC
D: TRBD1; V: TRBV7-9; size: .; J: TRBJ2-5; CDR3: CASSSYRDSLVSQYF; DNA: TGTGCCAGCAGCTCGTACCGGGACAGCCTCGTGTCCCAGTACTTC
D: TRBD1; V: TRBV5-1; size: few; J: TRBJ2-7; CDR3: CASSLRQGSSYEQYF; DNA: TGCGCCAGCAGCTTGCGACAGGGGAGCTCCTACGAGCAGTACTTC
D: .; V: TRBV7-2; size: .; J: TRBJ2-4; CDR3: CASSSPELGGIQYF; DNA: TGTGCCAGCAGCTCCCCAGAGCTAGGGGGCATTCAGTACTTC
D: .; V: TRBV10-1; size: .; J: TRBJ2-5; CDR3: CASPNPTGTSYQETQYF; DNA: TGCGCCAGCCCAAACCCTACCGGGACTTCGTACCAAGAGACCCAGTACTTC
D: .; V: TRBV6-4; size: few; J: TRBJ2-2; CDR3: CASSEQPNTGELFF; DNA: TGTGCCAGCAGTGAACAGCCTAACACCGGGGAGCTGTTTTTT
D: TRBD1; V: TRBV9; size: .; J: TRBJ1-1; CDR3: CASSDRTGANTEAFF; DNA: TGTGCCAGCAGCGACCGGACAGGCGCGAACACTGAAGCTTTCTTT
D: TRBD1; V: TRBV27; size: .; J: TRBJ2-7; CDR3: CASSLFPLMGQGAIYEQYF; DNA: TGTGCCAGCAGTTTATTCCCGCTAATGGGACAGGGGGCTATATACGAGCAGTACTTC
D: TRBD2; V: TRBV11-3; size: .; J: TRBJ2-5; CDR3: CASSGRGQETQYF; DNA: TGTGCCAGCAGCGGGAGGGGCCAAGAGACCCAGTACTTC
D: TRBD1; V: TRBV30; size: .; J: TRBJ2-4; CDR3: CAWSVGDRGLAKNIQYF; DNA: TGTGCCTGGAGTGTCGGGGACAGGGGGCTAGCCAAAAACATTCAGTACTTC
D: TRBD2; V: TRBV12-5; size: .; J: TRBJ2-7; CDR3: CASGTGGAYEQYF; DNA: TGTGCTAGTGGAACGGGGGGAGCCTACGAGCAGTACTTC
D: TRBD2; V: TRBV7-9; size: .; J: TRBJ2-7; CDR3: CASSSGLAGLYEQYF; DNA: TGTGCCAGCAGCTCGGGACTAGCGGGACTCTACGAGCAGTACTTC
D: .; V: TRBV30; size: .; J: TRBJ1-4; CDR3: CAWSVVSSSGEKLFF; DNA: TGTGCCTGGAGTGTAGTTTCCTCGAGCGGTGAAAAACTGTTTTTT
D: TRBD2; V: TRBV19; size: .; J: TRBJ2-2; CDR3: CASSIDQAGENTGELFF; DNA: TGTGCCAGTAGTATAGATCAAGCGGGGGAGAACACCGGGGAGCTGTTTTTT
D: .; V: TRBV4-3; size: few; J: TRBJ1-1; CDR3: CASSPEPLNTEAFF; DNA: TGCGCCAGCAGCCCCGAGCCGTTAAACACTGAAGCTTTCTTT
D: .; V: TRBV30; size: .; J: TRBJ2-2; CDR3: CAWSRNRYTGELFF; DNA: TGTGCCTGGAGTAGGAACAGATACACCGGGGAGCTGTTTTTT
D: .; V: TRBV6-5; size: .; J: TRBJ1-2; CDR3: CASSYSMSGTNYGYTF; DNA: TGTGCCAGCAGTTACTCGATGAGCGGCACCAACTATGGCTACACCTTC
D: TRBD2; V: TRBV4-2; size: .; J: TRBJ2-5; CDR3: CASSQSPGLAKETQYF; DNA: TGTGCCAGCAGCCAGTCGCCGGGACTAGCTAAAGAGACCCAGTACTTC
D: .; V: TRBV6-5; size: .; J: TRBJ1-1; CDR3: CASSYSITNTEAFF; DNA: TGTGCCAGCAGTTACTCTATCACTAACACTGAAGCTTTCTTT
D: TRBD2; V: TRBV4-1; size: .; J: TRBJ2-7; CDR3: CASSPLGGSSYEQYF; DNA: TGCGCCAGCAGCCCGTTGGGCGGGAGCTCCTACGAGCAGTACTTC
D: TRBD1; V: TRBV6-5; size: few; J: TRBJ1-2; CDR3: CASRKGQGAKGYTF; DNA: TGTGCCAGCAGGAAGGGGCAGGGGGCTAAGGGCTACACCTTC
D: TRBD2; V: TRBV18; size: .; J: TRBJ2-4; CDR3: CASSPQREGTKNIQYF; DNA: TGTGCCAGCTCACCCCAGCGGGAGGGTACCAAAAACATTCAGTACTTC
D: TRBD2; V: TRBV4-2; size: .; J: TRBJ2-1; CDR3: CASSQDYSGQLSYNEQFF; DNA: TGTGCCAGCAGCCAAGATTATAGCGGGCAGCTTTCCTACAATGAGCAGTTCTTC
D: .; V: TRBV2; size: .; J: TRBJ1-3; CDR3: CASSDNSGNTIYF; DNA: TGTGCCAGCAGTGACAACTCGGGAAACACCATATATTTT
D: .; V: TRBV4-1; size: .; J: TRBJ2-7; CDR3: CASSQGYSLARVAYEQYF; DNA: TGCGCCAGCAGCCAAGGTTACTCCCTAGCTCGGGTCGCCTACGAGCAGTACTTC
D: .; V: TRBV7-3; size: .; J: TRBJ2-1; CDR3: CASSPRSRTRKVDEQFF; DNA: TGTGCCAGCAGCCCTCGATCCCGGACACGGAAAGTAGATGAGCAGTTCTTC
D: .; V: TRBV6-6; size: once; J: TRBJ1-6; CDR3: CASSKYSPTDSPLHF; DNA: TGTGCCAGCAGCAAGTATTCCCCTACGGATTCACCCCTCCACTTT
D: .; V: TRBV9; size: .; J: TRBJ2-7; CDR3: CASSVEDVTDTAYEQYF; DNA: TGTGCCAGCAGCGTAGAGGATGTGACAGATACCGCCTACGAGCAGTACTTC
D: .; V: TRBV30; size: .; J: TRBJ2-3; CDR3: CAWSGGTSKAGTDTQYF; DNA: TGTGCCTGGAGCGGGGGTACTAGCAAGGCTGGCACAGATACGCAGTATTTT
D: .; V: TRBV11-2; size: .; J: TRBJ2-7; CDR3: CASSPRLYEQYF; DNA: TGTGCCAGCAGCCCACGTCTTTACGAGCAGTACTTC
D: .; V: TRBV5-1; size: few; J: TRBJ1-6; CDR3: CASSLSGVDSPLHF; DNA: TGCGCCAGCAGCTTGTCCGGGGTGGATTCACCCCTCCACTTT
D: .; V: TRBV30; size: .; J: TRBJ1-1; CDR3: CAWSPRTAEAFF; DNA: TGTGCCTGGAGTCCCCGGACAGCAGAAGCTTTCTTT
D: .; V: TRBV19; size: .; J: TRBJ1-2; CDR3: CASNPAGQYYGYTF; DNA: TGTGCCAGTAACCCCGCTGGACAGTACTATGGCTACACCTTC
D: TRBD2; V: TRBV5-4; size: once; J: TRBJ2-1; CDR3: CASSLGGLAGGRVLNEQFF; DNA: TGTGCCAGCAGTCTTGGTGGACTAGCGGGGGGGCGGGTCTTAAATGAGCAGTTCTTC
D: .; V: TRBV11-3; size: .; J: TRBJ1-1; CDR3: CASSLVSTRGTEAFF; DNA: TGTGCCAGCAGCTTAGTGTCGACCAGGGGCACTGAAGCTTTCTTT
D: TRBD2; V: TRBV7-8; size: .; J: TRBJ2-1; CDR3: CASSSAGGLGNEQFF; DNA: TGTGCCAGCAGCTCCGCGGGAGGCCTAGGAAATGAGCAGTTCTTC
D: TRBD1; V: TRBV30; size: .; J: TRBJ2-7; CDR3: CAWSVRDRKGYEQYF; DNA: TGTGCCTGGAGTGTCAGGGACAGGAAAGGCTACGAGCAGTACTTC
D: TRBD1; V: TRBV29-1; size: .; J: TRBJ1-5; CDR3: CSVGTGRPGNQPQHF; DNA: TGCAGCGTTGGGACAGGGAGACCGGGCAATCAGCCCCAGCATTTT
D: TRBD2; V: TRBV19; size: .; J: TRBJ2-1; CDR3: CASSQPGGWTGNEQFF; DNA: TGTGCCAGTAGTCAACCGGGGGGATGGACCGGCAATGAGCAGTTCTTC
D: .; V: TRBV2; size: .; J: TRBJ1-5; CDR3: CASSEGQTDSNQPQHF; DNA: TGTGCCAGCAGTGAAGGACAGACTGATAGCAATCAGCCCCAGCATTTT
D: TRBD2; V: TRBV6-1; size: few; J: TRBJ2-1; CDR3: CASTRGYNEQFF; DNA: TGTGCCAGCACGCGGGGGTACAATGAGCAGTTCTTC
D: TRBD1; V: TRBV4-1; size: .; J: TRBJ1-2; CDR3: CASSQGTGGRGYTF; DNA: TGCGCCAGCAGCCAGGGGACAGGGGGTCGTGGCTACACCTTC
D: TRBD2; V: TRBV6-5; size: .; J: TRBJ2-1; CDR3: CASSYASGREYNEQFF; DNA: TGTGCCAGCAGTTACGCAAGCGGGAGGGAATACAATGAGCAGTTCTTC
D: .; V: TRBV7-2; size: once; J: TRBJ2-7; CDR3: CASSLEQGRGYEQYF; DNA: TGTGCCAGCAGCTTAGAACAGGGAAGGGGCTACGAGCAGTACTTC
D: .; V: TRBV7-2; size: .; J: TRBJ1-2; CDR3: CASSLIAGYGYTF; DNA: TGTGCCAGCAGCTTAATTGCGGGCTATGGCTACACCTTC
D: .; V: TRBV7-2; size: .; J: TRBJ2-3; CDR3: CASNREQIYTDTQYF; DNA: TGTGCCAGCAACAGGGAACAGATTTACACAGATACGCAGTATTTT
D: .; V: TRBV6-5; size: .; J: TRBJ2-7; CDR3: CASSYPSGGHYEQYF; DNA: TGTGCCAGCAGTTACCCATCTGGGGGCCACTACGAGCAGTACTTC
D: TRBD2; V: TRBV4-2; size: .; J: TRBJ2-1; CDR3: CASSQVVAGGRKEQFF; DNA: TGTGCCAGCAGCCAAGTTGTTGCGGGAGGGCGAAAGGAGCAGTTCTTC
D: .; V: TRBV6-6; size: .; J: TRBJ2-3; CDR3: CASSYLGVVVTDTQYF; DNA: TGTGCCAGCAGCTACCTAGGGGTGGTGGTTACAGATACGCAGTATTTT
D: .; V: TRBV19; size: .; J: TRBJ2-6; CDR3: CASTLSGANVLTF; DNA: TGTGCCAGTACTCTTTCTGGGGCCAACGTCCTGACTTTC